This TCR beta chain stems from a study of Graves' ophthalmopathy and Graves' hyperthyroidism. Broader study findings: Blood also held most thyroid clonotypes expanded above 0.001 frequency. Ophthalmopathy cases were distinguished from stable hyperthyroidism by a 13-signature model, reaching about 90% sensitivity and around 80% specificity.

The authors amplified TCR beta CDR3 regions from RNA transcripts. RT-PCR in the first round used HTBI primers; a second-round multiplex PCR followed. Each CDR3 protein is one row after TCRdb ran MiXCR on the multiplex PCR reads. The sample includes approximately 460,000 distinct CDR3 sequences, around 15% of them seen just once. Among the exclusions were patients with other autoimmune diseases, uncontrolled infections, pregnancy or lactation. Clinical symptoms, serum thyroxine, TRAb, thyroid ultrasound and orbital computed tomography were relied on for diagnosis. The ends were cut back, 10 bases at V and 7 bases at J, with 23 bases in the middle. The CDR3 is 14 amino acids. From germline, CDR1 is LNHDA and CDR2 SQIVND (reference sequence). Comment on this clonotype: Its antigen is still unknown.

This TCR was recovered from a woman in her thirties with Graves' ophthalmopathy. The V gene is TRBV19, the J gene TRBJ2-7; the D gene is possibly TRBD2 (5 bases). Sequences were obtained from blood. Here the CDR3 reads CAIPDCNAVGEQYF. The CDR3, as DNA: TGTGCCATCCCGGACTGCAACGCAGTGGGGGAGCAGTACTTC.